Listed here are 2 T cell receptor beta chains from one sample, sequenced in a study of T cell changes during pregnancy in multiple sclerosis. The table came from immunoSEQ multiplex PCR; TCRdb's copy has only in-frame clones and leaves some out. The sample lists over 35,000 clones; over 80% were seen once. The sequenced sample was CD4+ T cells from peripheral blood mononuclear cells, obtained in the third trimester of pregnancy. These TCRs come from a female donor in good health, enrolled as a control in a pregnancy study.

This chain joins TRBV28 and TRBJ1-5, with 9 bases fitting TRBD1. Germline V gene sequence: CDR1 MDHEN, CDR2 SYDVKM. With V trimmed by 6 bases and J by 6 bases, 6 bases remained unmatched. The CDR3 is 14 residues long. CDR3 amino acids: CASRQGARSQPQHF. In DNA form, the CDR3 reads TGTGCCAGCAGACAGGGGGCGCGAAGTCAGCCCCAGCATTTT.

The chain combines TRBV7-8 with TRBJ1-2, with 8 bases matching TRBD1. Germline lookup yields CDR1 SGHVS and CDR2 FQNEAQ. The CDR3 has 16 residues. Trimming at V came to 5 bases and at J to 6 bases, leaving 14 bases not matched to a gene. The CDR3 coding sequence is TGTGCCAGCAGCCCCGGGCAGGGGGCTTTTTCGGATGGCTACACCTTC. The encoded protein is CASSPGQGAFSDGYTF.